This T cell receptor beta chain appears in the sequencing data of a study of shared clonotypes between healthy human individuals. Concerning this clone: The antigen is not known.

Findings of the study overall: With a handful of donors compared, approximately 5.5% of naive CD4 clonotypes were shared.

How the authors handled the data: Junction-only sequences without quality scores were provided by ImmunoSEQ, so filtering was different. Only in-frame clones appear in the TCRdb table, and some are missing; sequencing was by immunoSEQ multiplex PCR. That table supplies the V and J calls and clone size; D and trimming were determined from the DNA. The sample includes some 2,000,000 clones, approximately 96% of them seen just once. V trimming: 4 bases; J trimming: 3 bases; junction bases outside the gene matches: 3. CDR3 length: 14 residues. The V gene's germline CDR1 is LNHDA and CDR2 SQIVND (reference sequence).

Specimen: naive CD4+ T cells sorted from blood. Subset in this sample: CD45RA+ positively selected. The clonotype comes from a man aged 18 to 30 in good health. The chain is built from TRBV19 and TRBJ2-3; 8 nucleotides line up with TRBD1. For the CDR3, the DNA is TGTGCCAGTAGTAGGACAGGGCCGACAGATACGCAGTATTTT. Its protein is CASSRTGPTDTQYF.